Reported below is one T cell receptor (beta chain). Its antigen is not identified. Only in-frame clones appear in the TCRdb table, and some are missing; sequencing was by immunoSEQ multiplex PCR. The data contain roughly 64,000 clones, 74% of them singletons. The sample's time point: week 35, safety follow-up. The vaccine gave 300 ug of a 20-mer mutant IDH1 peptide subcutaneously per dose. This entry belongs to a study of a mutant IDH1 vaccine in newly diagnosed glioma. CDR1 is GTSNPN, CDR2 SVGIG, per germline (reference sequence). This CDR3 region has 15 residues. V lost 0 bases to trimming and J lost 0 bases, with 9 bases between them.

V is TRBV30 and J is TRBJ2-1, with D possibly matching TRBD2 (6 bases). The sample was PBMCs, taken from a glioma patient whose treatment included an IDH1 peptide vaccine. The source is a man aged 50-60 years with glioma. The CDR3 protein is CAWSVAGSSYNEQFF. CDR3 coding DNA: TGTGCCTGGAGTGTGGCGGGGAGCTCCTACAATGAGCAGTTCTTC.